The 21 T cell receptor beta chains reported below all come from one sample, sequenced in a study of OX40 agonist ivuxolimab in advanced cancers. TCRdb's copy holds only in-frame clones and misses some; the assay was immunoSEQ multiplex PCR. The sample has tens of thousands of clones, about 86% seen once. The sequencing used CD4+ or CD8+ T cells sorted from blood, collected in a trial of the OX40 agonist ivuxolimab. The receptors stem from an adult with an advanced solid tumor such as melanoma, head and neck, liver or kidney cancer.

V is TRBV5-4 and J is TRBJ2-1; the D is unclear. Deletions cut 4 bases from V and 8 bases from J, with 7 bases between. There are 11 residues in the CDR3. Germline V gives CDR1 SGHNT, CDR2 YYREEE (reference sequence). CDR3 region: CASSLDDEQFF. CDR3 in DNA: TGTGCCAGCAGCCTTGACGATGAGCAGTTCTTC.

The V call is TRBV10-3, the J call TRBJ2-7; D may be TRBD1 (5 bases). Trimming removed 7 bases from V and 0 bases from J, with 13 bases in between. Germline V gene sequence: CDR1 ENHRY, CDR2 SYGVKD. The CDR3 is 14 residues long. The CDR3 DNA reads as TGTGCCATCAACAAACAGGAGAGCTCCTACGAGCAGTACTTC. This encodes CAINKQESSYEQYF.

This chain uses TRBV9 with TRBJ2-7, with TRBD2 matching over 9 bases. Unmatched junction bases numbered 10, after V lost 3 bases and J lost 3 bases. The CDR3 has 16 amino acids. From germline, CDR1 is SGDLS and CDR2 YYNGEE. CDR3 in amino acids: CASSGAGTSFIYEQYF. The CDR3, as DNA: TGTGCCAGCAGCGGCGCCGGGACTAGCTTTATCTACGAGCAGTACTTC.

A note on this clone: This sample includes further DNA sequences coding for the same CDR3. This chain links TRBV28 with TRBJ2-1; unclear D gene. CDR1 is MDHEN and CDR2 is SYDVKM in the germline V gene. V was trimmed by 3 bases and J by 4 bases, leaving 4 bases between them. This CDR3 is built from 12 residues. In DNA, the CDR3 is TGTGCCAGCAGTTTCCAATACAATGAGCAGTTCTTC. It yields the protein CASSFQYNEQFF.

CDR3 residues: CSVEVGDRGIEAFF. The CDR3, as DNA: TGCAGCGTTGAAGTTGGCGACAGGGGCATTGAAGCTTTCTTT. This rearrangement joins TRBV29-1 to TRBJ1-1; TRBD1 agrees at 8 bases. The CDR3 has 14 residues. The V and J ends lost 1 base and 7 bases, in that order; junction bases with no gene match: 8. CDR1 and CDR2 from the germline V gene are SQVTM and ANQGSEA. The entire variable domain, with the rest obtained from reference TRBV29-1 and TRBJ1-1, is as follows: SAVISQKPSRDICQRGTSLTIQCQVDSQVTMMFWYRQQPGQSLTLIATANQGSEATYESGFVIDKFPISRPNLTFSTLTVSNMSPEDSSIYLCSVEVGDRGIEAFFGQGTRLTVV.

In its sample, this clone is medium-sized (0.01 to 0.1%). This chain connects TRBV28 to TRBJ2-7; 7 bases are shared with TRBD1. V lost 4 bases and J lost 3; bases outside the gene matches: 3. The CDR3 runs 13 residues. Germline-derived CDR1 and CDR2 are MDHEN and SYDVKM. CDR3 sequence reads: CASSSRDSYEQYV. CDR3 bases: TGTGCCAGCAGTTCCCGGGACAGCTACGAGCAGTACGTC.

The J gene is TRBJ1-5, the V gene TRBV27; no definite D call. The V end was cut by 3 bases, the J end by 1 base, with 7 bases between. The germline CDR1 and CDR2 sequences are MNHEY and SMNVEV (reference sequence). The CDR3 consists of 14 residues. CDR3 nucleotide sequence: TGTGCCAGCAGTTTTAGCGGGAGCAATCAGCCCCAGCATTTT. It is translated as CASSFSGSNQPQHF.

This clone turned up a few times. The gene calls are TRBV5-6 and TRBJ2-3; D gene ambiguous. V was cut by 6 bases and J by 1 base, with 6 bases left in between. CDR1 and CDR2 from the germline V gene are SGHDT and YYEEEE. The CDR3 runs 12 residues. CDR3 coding DNA: TGTGCCAGCACCTGGGGCACAGATACGCAGTATTTT. Its protein product is CASTWGTDTQYF.

V gene TRBV6-5 combines with J gene TRBJ2-1; maybe TRBD1 (6 bases). Between the trimmed V and J ends, which lost 6 bases and 8 bases, there was a span of 17 bases. Per germline, CDR1 MNHEY and CDR2 SVGAGI. The CDR3 consists of 14 residues. The CDR3 is CASRSGQWEYEQFF. CDR3 coding DNA: TGTGCCAGCAGATCAGGACAGTGGGAGTATGAGCAGTTCTTC.

This clone was seen only a few times. The chain couples TRBV4-1 to TRBJ2-7, with D perhaps TRBD1 or TRBD2 (5 bases each). V dropped 3 bases and J dropped 7 bases, with 19 bases sitting between them. The germline V gene has CDR1 MGHRA and CDR2 YSYEKL. The CDR3 has 15 residues. The CDR3 DNA reads TGCGCCAGCAGCCAGGCCGGGACCGGATTATTTGAGCAGTACTTC. It yields the protein CASSQAGTGLFEQYF.

Concerning this clone: This CDR3 is also generated by other DNA sequences in the sample. CDR3 region: CATSRDRGLGQPQHF. CDR3 DNA sequence: TGTGCCACCAGCAGAGACAGGGGGCTCGGTCAGCCCCAGCATTTT. The chain recombines TRBV15 with TRBJ1-5, with 8 bases identical to TRBD1. The V gene end was trimmed by 0 bases and the J gene end by 6 bases; junction bases not matched to a gene: 4. This CDR3 spans 15 amino acids. The germline CDR1 and CDR2 sequences are LNHNV and YYDKDF (reference sequence).

As regards this clone: An end of the junction differs from the germline gene, which may be a read error. Other DNA variants within this sample encode the same CDR3. This rearrangement joins TRBV7-6 to TRBJ1-5; D may be TRBD1 (6 bases). The CDR3 is made up of 15 amino acids. The germline V gene has CDR1 SGHVS and CDR2 FNYEAQ. This CDR3 reads CASSLEGGSNQPQHF. DNA for the CDR3: TGTGCCAGCAGCTTAGAGGGGGGAAGCAATCAACCCCAGCATTTT.

The rearrangement uses TRBV15 and TRBJ1-1, with 9 bases aligning to TRBD1. This CDR3 is 16 amino acids long. Germline loops: CDR1 LNHNV, CDR2 YYDKDF (reference sequence). The junction had 3 bases not matched to a gene; V was cut back by 0 bases and J by 1 base. The CDR3 nucleotides read TGTGCCACCAGCAGAGATGTGGACAGGGGGAACACTGAAGCTTTCTTT. Protein product: CATSRDVDRGNTEAFF. Drawing the rest from reference TRBV15 and TRBJ1-1, the complete variable domain is DAMVIQNPRYQVTQFGKPVTLSCSQTLNHNVMYWYQQKSSQAPKLLFHYYDKDFNNEADTPDNFQSRRPNTSFCFLDIRSPGLGDTAMYLCATSRDVDRGNTEAFFGQGTRLTVV.

V and J are TRBV7-2 and TRBJ2-1; TRBD2 matches at 10 bases. The CDR3 extends over 15 amino acids. The V and J ends lost 3 bases and 10 bases, in that order; junction bases with no gene match: 9. Germline CDR1 SGHTA, CDR2 FQGNSA. The CDR3 is CASSFSAGGPGEQFF. The CDR3 DNA reads as TGTGCCAGCAGCTTCTCAGCGGGAGGGCCGGGGGAGCAGTTCTTC.

This chain joins TRBV7-6 and TRBJ1-1; 8 bases align to TRBD1. The CDR3 runs to 16 residues. CDR1 is SGHVS, CDR2 FNYEAQ, per germline. Unmatched junction bases numbered 9, after V lost 1 base and J lost 5 bases. CDR3 DNA: TGTGCCAGCAGCTTAGGAAGGGACAGGTTGACGACTGAAGCTTTCTTT. Amino acids: CASSLGRDRLTTEAFF.

The J gene is TRBJ1-1, the V gene TRBV6-1; no definite D call. Trimming cost V 2 bases and J 1 base, with 11 bases left between them. The CDR3 consists of 15 residues. Germline lookup yields CDR1 MNHNS and CDR2 SASEGT. Here the CDR3 reads CASSEQPPGNTEAFF. CDR3 nucleotides: TGTGCCAGCAGTGAACAGCCCCCAGGGAACACTGAAGCTTTCTTT.

The CDR3 coding sequence is TGTGCCAGCAGTCCCTTGACGGATCAGCCCCAGCATTTT. This encodes CASSPLTDQPQHF. The gene calls are TRBV27 and TRBJ1-5; no reliable D call. Germline V gene data show CDR1 as MNHEY and CDR2 as SMNVEV (reference sequence). The CDR3 is 13 amino acids. The V end lost 5 bases, the J end lost 5 bases, and 10 bases lay between the germline ends.

J is TRBJ1-1 and V is TRBV14; D is undetermined. CDR1 SGHDN and CDR2 FVKESK come from the germline V gene. V shed 0 bases and J shed 7 bases, with 6 bases lying between them. The CDR3 runs to 12 residues. CDR3 DNA: TGTGCCAGCAGCCAAGATGGGAGTGAAGCTTTCTTT. Its protein product is CASSQDGSEAFF.

The rearrangement joins TRBV27 to TRBJ1-5; D is undetermined. CDR1 is MNHEY and CDR2 is SMNVEV in the germline V gene (reference sequence). V was pared by 5 bases and J by 2 bases, with 4 bases between. This CDR3 is built from 12 residues. This CDR3 is CASSVGNQPQHF. The CDR3 DNA follows: TGTGCCAGCAGTGTTGGCAATCAGCCCCAGCATTTT.

This chain connects TRBV5-4 to TRBJ1-2; no reliable D call. CDR1 is SGHNT, CDR2 YYREEE, per germline (reference sequence). CDR3 size: 15 residues. Between the trimmed V and J ends, which lost 3 bases and 4 bases, there was a span of 16 bases. In nucleotides, the CDR3 is TGTGCCAGCAGCTCGACGGACGGGTTATTCTATGGCTACACCTTC. Residues: CASSSTDGLFYGYTF.

The V and J genes are TRBV27 and TRBJ2-3; 9 nucleotides line up with TRBD1. CDR3 length equals 15 residues. The germline V gene has CDR1 MNHEY and CDR2 SMNVEV (reference sequence). Germline trimming cut 2 bases from V and 6 bases from J; bases unmatched to any gene: 6. In DNA form, the CDR3 reads TGTGCCAGCAGTTTAATCACAGGGGGCAGGGATACGCAGTATTTT. The encoded protein is CASSLITGGRDTQYF.